This T cell receptor beta chain was sequenced in a study of blood T cell repertoires in COVID-19. Here immunoSEQ multiplex PCR was the method, and the copy in TCRdb shows in-frame clones only, minus some. The sample contains some 400,000 clones, more than 75% of which appear only once. The source of this sequence is a woman in her 30s with COVID-19, enrolled during active disease. Sequenced input: peripheral blood.

CDR3 residues: CAWIQTGAFF. For the CDR3, the DNA is TGTGCCTGGATCCAAACGGGAGCTTTCTTT. The chain has TRBV30 and TRBJ1-1; D is undetermined. Looked up from germline, CDR1 is GTSNPN and CDR2 is SVGIG (reference sequence). The V end lost 4 bases, the J end lost 10 bases, and 10 bases lay between the germline ends. The CDR3 is 10 amino acids. The variable domain in full, completed from reference TRBV30 and TRBJ1-1, reads SQTIHQWPATLVQPVGSPLSLECTVEGTSNPNLYWYRQAAGRGLQLLFYSVGIGQISSEVPQNLSASRPQDRQFILSSKKLLLSDSGFYLCAWIQTGAFFGQGTRLTVV.